The rows below give T cell receptor beta chains drawn from one sample of a study of CD4 T cells in relation to SARS-CoV-2 and coronaviruses. Their cognate antigens are unknown. Method: immunoSEQ multiplex PCR; TCRdb's copy keeps in-frame clones and lacks some. The top ten hold 30% of the sample, which has roughly 20,000 clones, about 68% seen once. Material for sequencing was CD4+ T cells from PBMCs, cultured in vitro. These receptors came from a human donor in good health. The CDR3 runs from the conserved cysteine through the conserved F or W. Each record gives: CDR3 DNA, CDR3 protein, J gene, D gene, V gene, clone size. D genes are given only for firm matches. Only part of the rows carry a size: once, few, many, or a class if the clone is expanded.

TGTGCCACCAGCAGAGAGGAAGGAGCGAGGGAGACCCAGTACTTC	CATSREEGARETQYF	TRBJ2-5	-	TRBV15	-
TGTGCCAGCATAAACGACAGGGCTGGACAGCCCCAGCATTTT	CASINDRAGQPQHF	TRBJ1-5	TRBD1	TRBV2	-
TGTGCCAGTAGGAAAGCCGGGGACTATGGCTACACCTTC	CASRKAGDYGYTF	TRBJ1-2	-	TRBV19	-
TGTGCCAGCAGTTTAGGTGGACAGGGCCGGTCCTACGAGCAGTACTTC	CASSLGGQGRSYEQYF	TRBJ2-7	TRBD1	TRBV27	few
TGCAGCGTTGTCGAGGTTGGGACAGATACGCAGTATTTT	CSVVEVGTDTQYF	TRBJ2-3	-	TRBV29-1	few
TGTGCCAGCAGCCCCTGGACAGAATCTAACACCGGGGAGCTGTTTTTT	CASSPWTESNTGELFF	TRBJ2-2	-	TRBV14	-
TGTGCCAGCAGTGAGATGTCCTACAATGAGCAGTTCTTC	CASSEMSYNEQFF	TRBJ2-1	-	TRBV21-1	once
TGTGCCAGCAGCCAATCCAGGGGTGGCGAGCAGTACTTC	CASSQSRGGEQYF	TRBJ2-7	-	TRBV14	-
TGTGCCAGCAGTCCCCATGCAGGGACAGGTGGGGAAAAACTGTTTTTT	CASSPHAGTGGEKLFF	TRBJ1-4	TRBD1	TRBV28	-
TGTGCCAGTAGTATCTATCTGGCGACGGGAGCTCGCACCGGGGAGCTGTTTTTT	CASSIYLATGARTGELFF	TRBJ2-2	-	TRBV19	-
TGTGCCATCAGGGGGAGTTCCGATGAGCAGTTCTTC	CAIRGSSDEQFF	TRBJ2-1	-	TRBV10-3	-
TGTGCCAGTTTACGGGCCCTCGGCTCCTACGAGCAGTACTTC	CASLRALGSYEQYF	TRBJ2-7	-	TRBV28	-
TGTGCCACCAGTGATTGGGGCGGGAGCTACAATGAGCAGTTCTTC	CATSDWGGSYNEQFF	TRBJ2-1	TRBD2	TRBV24-1	-
TGTGCCAGCAGTTTAACAAGCTACGAGCAGTACTTC	CASSLTSYEQYF	TRBJ2-7	-	TRBV28	-
TGTGCCAGCAGCTTTCGTTTCGGAGAGACCCAGTACTTC	CASSFRFGETQYF	TRBJ2-5	-	TRBV5-8	-
TGTGCTAGTAAGGGACTGAACACCGGGGAGCTGTTTTTT	CASKGLNTGELFF	TRBJ2-2	-	TRBV12-5	-
TGTGCCTGGAGTGTAAACAGGAACACTGAAGCTTTCTTT	CAWSVNRNTEAFF	TRBJ1-1	-	TRBV30	few
TGTGCCAGCAGCTTAGATCCTGTGGGGAGCTCCTACAATGAGCAGTTCTTC	CASSLDPVGSSYNEQFF	TRBJ2-1	-	TRBV11-2	-
TGTGCCAGTAGTTTCCGGGATCCTTCCTACGAGCAGTACTTC	CASSFRDPSYEQYF	TRBJ2-7	-	TRBV19	once
TGTGCCAGCAGTCTAGGACAGGGGGGGGACGAGCAGTACTTC	CASSLGQGGDEQYF	TRBJ2-7	TRBD1	TRBV28	-
TGTGCCAGCAGCGTAGAACATGTGAACACTGAAGCTTTCTTT	CASSVEHVNTEAFF	TRBJ1-1	-	TRBV9	few
TGTGCCAGCTCACCTTCTCTGCGGGACCACACAGATACGCAGTATTTT	CASSPSLRDHTDTQYF	TRBJ2-3	-	TRBV18	-
TGTGCCAGCAGCCAAGGGGACAATCAGCCCCAGCATTTT	CASSQGDNQPQHF	TRBJ1-5	-	TRBV3-1/TRBV3-2	-
TGTGCCAGCAGCCGGGCAGGGGCGTTCACAGATACGCAGTATTTT	CASSRAGAFTDTQYF	TRBJ2-3	-	TRBV3-1/TRBV3-2	-
TGCAGTGCTAGAGCGGGGGATGGCTACACCTTC	CSARAGDGYTF	TRBJ1-2	-	TRBV20-1	once
TGTGCCAGCAGTGAAGTAGGGGGAGCTCCTGGGGCCAACGTCCTGACTTTC	CASSEVGGAPGANVLTF	TRBJ2-6	-	TRBV6-1	-
TGTGCCAGCAGTTACGGCAGGGGGACCTATGGCTACACCTTC	CASSYGRGTYGYTF	TRBJ1-2	TRBD1	TRBV6-5	-
TGTGCCAGCAGCGGTGGACAGTACAATGAGCAGTTCTTC	CASSGGQYNEQFF	TRBJ2-1	-	TRBV9	-
TGTGCCAGCAGGTCCTCCTTAGGCGGGGAGCTGTTTTTT	CASRSSLGGELFF	TRBJ2-2	-	TRBV6-4	-
TGTGCCTGGAGTTCTCTCCAAGAGACCCAGTACTTC	CAWSSLQETQYF	TRBJ2-5	-	TRBV30	-
TGTGCCAGCACCTGGGGGAGGGGGAACACTGAAGCTTTCTTT	CASTWGRGNTEAFF	TRBJ1-1	-	TRBV7-2	once
TGTGCCAGCAGCCGCGGGACAGGGACCGACGAGCAGTACTTC	CASSRGTGTDEQYF	TRBJ2-7	TRBD1	TRBV5-6	-
TGTGCCAGCAGCTTAGTTCCTGGTAAAGAAGAGACCCAGTACTTC	CASSLVPGKEETQYF	TRBJ2-5	-	TRBV7-3	-
TGTGCCAGTATCCCAGGGGTGGGCTATGGCTACACCTTC	CASIPGVGYGYTF	TRBJ1-2	-	TRBV19	-
TGTGCTAGTGGTTTGGTACGGGGGGATTTGTTTCAGGACAGGGGCTCTGGGGCCAACGTCCTGACTTTC	CASGLVRGDLFQDRGSGANVLTF	TRBJ2-6	TRBD1	TRBV12-5	-
TGTGCCAGCAGCGCCTTAAGAGCGGGAGGGCCTCCCGATACGCAGTATTTT	CASSALRAGGPPDTQYF	TRBJ2-3	TRBD2	TRBV9	few
TGTGCCATCACCCAAGGGACAGATTACCTCCTCGAGCAGTACTTC	CAITQGTDYLLEQYF	TRBJ2-7	TRBD1	TRBV10-3	-
TGTGCCAGCAGTTTATCGGTCGCCTACGAGCAGTACTTC	CASSLSVAYEQYF	TRBJ2-7	-	TRBV12-3/TRBV12-4	once
TGTGCCAGCCTACTCTCTAGCGGGAACGGTGAGCAGTTCTTC	CASLLSSGNGEQFF	TRBJ2-1	TRBD2	TRBV3-1/TRBV3-2	-
TGCGCCAGCAGCCAAGAGGGGCGGACAACCTACGAGCAGTACTTC	CASSQEGRTTYEQYF	TRBJ2-7	-	TRBV4-1	-
TGTGCTAGTGGTTTGGTGGCGGACGGAAAGACTCAAGGAAACACCATATATTTT	CASGLVADGKTQGNTIYF	TRBJ1-3	-	TRBV12-5	few
TGTGCCAGCAGCCAAGAAGGGGCAGCTACTAACTATGGCTACACCTTC	CASSQEGAATNYGYTF	TRBJ1-2	-	TRBV3-1/TRBV3-2	-
TGTGCCAGCAGCTTAATGGCCTATGAAGCAGATACGCAGTATTTT	CASSLMAYEADTQYF	TRBJ2-3	-	TRBV7-3	few
TGTGCCAGCAGCCCAAGGACAGCGGCGGGGGAGCAGTACTTC	CASSPRTAAGEQYF	TRBJ2-7	-	TRBV9	-
TGTGCCACCAGTGACCCTCGAGGTAGTAGCGGGAGGGACAGAGATACGCAGTATTTT	CATSDPRGSSGRDRDTQYF	TRBJ2-3	TRBD2	TRBV24-1	once
TGTGCCAGCAGCCGTTGGGCGACAGCGGGAGGGCCGGGGAACACCGGGGAGCTGTTTTTT	CASSRWATAGGPGNTGELFF	TRBJ2-2	TRBD2	TRBV7-3	-
TGTGCCAGCAGTTTCCCAGCTTTGAACACTGAAGCTTTCTTT	CASSFPALNTEAFF	TRBJ1-1	-	TRBV28	-
TGTGCCAGCTCGGGAGGGGGGTCCTACAATGAGCAGTTCTTC	CASSGGGSYNEQFF	TRBJ2-1	TRBD2	TRBV28	-
TGCGCCAGCAGCCATGTAAGGGCTAACACTGAAGCTTTCTTT	CASSHVRANTEAFF	TRBJ1-1	-	TRBV4-1	-
TGTGCCAGCTCCAACTGGGGACTTCTCTACGAGCAGTACTTC	CASSNWGLLYEQYF	TRBJ2-7	-	TRBV28	-
TGTGCCAGCAGCCAATCGGGGATGGTTGGAGGTGGGGAGCAGTTCTTC	CASSQSGMVGGGEQFF	TRBJ2-1	-	TRBV3-1/TRBV3-2	-
TGTGCCAGCAGCCCAAACCCTAGAGAGACCGGGGAGCTGTTTTTT	CASSPNPRETGELFF	TRBJ2-2	-	TRBV3-1/TRBV3-2	-
TGTGCCAGCAGTGAACATGGGTCCGTCGGCTCCTATAATTCACCCCTCCACTTT	CASSEHGSVGSYNSPLHF	TRBJ1-6	-	TRBV25-1	-